The T cell receptor beta chain under discussion was sequenced for a study of cytomegalovirus exposure and HLA in healthy donors. The overall study: From HLA-typed donors, an early data release held roughly 89 million unique TCRs. Study-wide results and caveats: Researchers catalogued 150 or so TCR beta chains as cytomegalovirus-associated. Clonal expansion was found to be greater in HLA-associated TCR beta chains than in equally common others in a later analysis. An ancestry cluster, one associated with Asian ancestry, reportedly showed fewer N-insertions than the roughly 700-donor mean in a later analysis.

The PCR had 60 Vbeta and 13 Jbeta primers. Measured with immunoSEQ multiplex PCR; TCRdb has only the in-frame clones, and not every one. The table records tens of thousands of clones, roughly 60% of them present only once. On this clone: Its specificity is not known.

This CDR3 spans 13 amino acids. CDR1 is ENHRY, CDR2 SYGVKD, per germline. V lost 6 bases to trimming and J lost 6 bases, with 14 bases between them. The TCR sequence derives from a woman aged 50 to 60 in good health and CMV-seropositive. Sequencing was done on a sample of PBMCs. This chain uses TRBV10-3 with TRBJ1-2, with D possibly TRBD1 on 6 matching bases. The CDR3 sequence: CAISIQGFDGYTF. Written as DNA, the CDR3 is TGTGCCATCAGCATACAGGGTTTTGATGGCTACACCTTC.